This paragraph reports one T cell receptor (beta chain). This sample was included in a study of technical replicates of blood from a few donors. Germline values: CDR1 KGHSH, CDR2 LQKENI. V shed 4 bases and J shed 2 bases, with 13 bases lying between them. This CDR3 has 15 residues. Profiling relied on immunoSEQ multiplex PCR, and the TCRdb table lists in-frame clones only, not all of them. The sample has 80,000 or so clones; approximately 94% are singletons. The sequencing sample was made of T cells isolated from PBMCs. V and J are TRBV18 and TRBJ2-3, with D maybe TRBD2 (6 bases). The receptor was derived from a human donor in good health. The CDR3 DNA sequence: TGTGCCAGCTCACTGGCCGGGACTTTCACAGATACGCAGTATTTT. It yields the protein CASSLAGTFTDTQYF.